This TCR beta chain comes out of a study of T cell responses to AZD1222 COVID-19 vaccine. Only in-frame clones appear in the TCRdb table, and some are missing; sequencing was by immunoSEQ multiplex PCR. The data show 75,000 to 100,000 clones, nearly 90% seen once. The germline CDR1 and CDR2 sequences are SGHRS and YFSETQ. The CDR3 runs 15 residues. Trimming removed 3 bases from V and 4 bases from J, with 14 bases in between. The TCR originated in an adult in good health. The chain is built from TRBV5-1 and TRBJ2-1; D ambiguous. The specimen was peripheral blood, collected on day 0 of AZD1222 vaccination. The CDR3 here is CASSSEPGSYNEQFF. CDR3 sequence (DNA): TGCGCCAGCAGCTCGGAACCCGGCTCGTACAATGAGCAGTTCTTC.